The rows below give T cell receptor beta chains drawn from one sample of a study of blood T cell repertoires in COVID-19. Profiled with immunoSEQ multiplex PCR; TCRdb holds only in-frame clones, not every one. Of under 450,000 clones listed, roughly nine tenths are singletons. Input material: PBMCs or T cells enriched from blood (not recorded which). These receptor sequences come from a woman aged 30 to 39 who had recovered from COVID-19. Each CDR3 is given with its conserved first and last residue. The D gene is left open where the match is weak. Rows give clone size only sometimes, using once, few, many, or a class for an expanded clone.

size	V	D	J	DNA	CDR3
.	TRBV30	.	TRBJ2-7	TGTGCCTGGGCCATCTCCGACTACTACGAGCAGTACTTC	CAWAISDYYEQYF
.	TRBV27	.	TRBJ1-2	TGTGCCAGCAGTTTAGGGCACTCATCGTCCTATGGCTACACCTTC	CASSLGHSSSYGYTF
.	TRBV11-2	.	TRBJ1-2	TGTGCCAGCAGCTTAGGGCAGGGCGATGGTGGCTACACCTTC	CASSLGQGDGGYTF
.	TRBV28	.	TRBJ1-5	TGTGCCAGCAGTCTTTGGGGGGTCTATCAGCCCCAGCATTTT	CASSLWGVYQPQHF
.	TRBV14	.	TRBJ2-1	TGTGCCAGCAGCCAAGGACTATACGGGCCCATCAATGAGCAGTTCTTC	CASSQGLYGPINEQFF
.	TRBV27	TRBD2	TRBJ2-1	TGTGCCAGCAGTTCTTCACTAGCGGGAGGACTATTGTTCTTC	CASSSSLAGGLLFF
.	TRBV29-1	TRBD1	TRBJ1-2	TGCAGCGTTGAAGATCCGGGCAGGGGGCGAGTCGGCTACACCTTC	CSVEDPGRGRVGYTF
.	TRBV9	.	TRBJ1-2	TGTGCCAGCAGCGTAAGAGGAGACTATGGCTACACCTTC	CASSVRGDYGYTF
.	TRBV7-9	.	TRBJ1-1	TGTGCCAGCAGCCACCCGGGACAGAACACTGAAGCTTTCTTT	CASSHPGQNTEAFF
.	TRBV18	TRBD1	TRBJ2-7	TGTGCCAGTGTCGGACAGGGGGCCTCCTACGAGCAGTACTTC	CASVGQGASYEQYF
.	TRBV29-1	TRBD1	TRBJ1-1	TGCAGCGACGGGACAGGGTATAGCACTGAAGCTTTCTTT	CSDGTGYSTEAFF
.	TRBV27	TRBD2	TRBJ2-3	TGTGCCAGCAGTCCGGGACTAGCGGTCCCCTTGGGCACAGATACGCAGTATTTT	CASSPGLAVPLGTDTQYF
.	TRBV19	.	TRBJ1-5	TGTGCCAGTAGTCCCTCGGGGTATAGCAATCAGCCCCAGCATTTT	CASSPSGYSNQPQHF
.	TRBV28	.	TRBJ1-5	TGTGCCAGCAGTCCCCTAATCACTTTTTTAGTTAGCAATCAGCCCCAGCATTTT	CASSPLITFLVSNQPQHF
.	TRBV28	.	TRBJ2-7	TGTGCCAGCAGGGATGCGGGATCCTACGAGCAGTACTTC	CASRDAGSYEQYF
.	TRBV7-9	TRBD1	TRBJ1-3	TGTGCCACCGAGGGGGCAGTCAGCTCTGGAAACACCATATATTTT	CATEGAVSSGNTIYF
.	TRBV4-2	TRBD1	TRBJ2-1	TGTGCCAGCAGCCAAGATAGGGACAGGCCCTATAATGAGCAGTTCTTC	CASSQDRDRPYNEQFF
.	TRBV6-5	.	TRBJ2-3	TGTGCCAGCAGTTACTTATCCAGTTCGACGCAGTATTTT	CASSYLSSSTQYF
.	TRBV12-3/TRBV12-4	.	TRBJ2-7	TGTGCCAGTCCGCTAGCGTCCTACGAGCAGTACTTC	CASPLASYEQYF
.	TRBV7-9	TRBD2	TRBJ2-1	TGTGCCAGCAGCTTAGGATTGACTAGCGGGGGTGCTGAGCAGTTCTTC	CASSLGLTSGGAEQFF
.	TRBV15	TRBD1	TRBJ2-1	TGTGCCACCAGCAGACCCGGGACAGGGGACAATGAGCAGTTCTTC	CATSRPGTGDNEQFF
.	TRBV4-1	TRBD1	TRBJ2-7	TGCGCCAGCAGCCAACCGGGACAGGTGTATTACGAGCAGTACTTC	CASSQPGQVYYEQYF
few	TRBV19	.	TRBJ1-5	TGTGCCAGTAGGGCCCATGAAGAGGGCCTTCGGGCCCAGCATTTT	CASRAHEEGLRAQHF
once	TRBV5-6	.	TRBJ2-1	TGTGCCAGCAGCTTTGGTGCGGGTGATGAGCAGTTCTTC	CASSFGAGDEQFF
.	TRBV19	TRBD2	TRBJ2-1	TGTGCCGGGGGGGCAACGGGGCTAGCGGGACCCAATGAGCAGTTCTTC	CAGGATGLAGPNEQFF
.	TRBV27	.	TRBJ2-1	TGTGCCAGCAGTTTTGACCCAACCCCGGGGGATTTGGAGCAGTTCTTC	CASSFDPTPGDLEQFF
.	TRBV7-8	.	TRBJ1-2	TGTGCCAGCAGCTTGGGTGTTGGGGCTAATGGCTACACCTTC	CASSLGVGANGYTF
.	TRBV7-2	.	TRBJ2-7	TGTGCCAGCAGCTTGGGCGCCTACGAGCAGTACTTC	CASSLGAYEQYF
.	TRBV6-5	.	TRBJ1-5	TGTGCCAGCAGTTCACCCAGGACTAATCAGCCCCAGCATTTT	CASSSPRTNQPQHF
.	TRBV3-1/TRBV3-2	TRBD2	TRBJ2-1	TGTGCCAGCAGCCAAGATCCGCTAGCGGGAAAGTACAATGAGCAGTTCTTC	CASSQDPLAGKYNEQFF
.	TRBV6-5	.	TRBJ1-2	TGTGCCAGCACCAGAACAGGGACCTATGGCTACACCTTC	CASTRTGTYGYTF
.	TRBV19	TRBD1	TRBJ2-1	TGTGCCAGTAGCTTGACAGGGAGTTATTTCAATGAGCAGTTCTTC	CASSLTGSYFNEQFF
.	TRBV7-2	TRBD2	TRBJ2-2	TGTGCCAGCAGCTTAGGTCCGCCTAGCGGGAACACCGGGGAGCTGTTTTTT	CASSLGPPSGNTGELFF
.	TRBV7-9	TRBD1	TRBJ1-1	TGTGCCAGCAGCTTTTCTCAAGGGCAGGGGGGCACTGAAGCTTTCTTT	CASSFSQGQGGTEAFF
.	TRBV7-2	.	TRBJ2-7	TGTGCCAGCAGCTTCGACGGGTCCTACGAGCAGTACTTC	CASSFDGSYEQYF
.	TRBV11-2	TRBD1	TRBJ1-2	TGTGCCAGCAGCTTAAAGGGGACAGAACCCAGTAGGAACTATGGCTACACCTTC	CASSLKGTEPSRNYGYTF